A single sample is the source of the 2 T cell receptor beta chains below, sequenced in a study of human T cells and chemical hapten exposure. The time point is: patch test 1, 2 weeks after DPC sensitization. The treatment here: therapeutic diphenylcyclopropenone sensitization with weekly scalp DPC. Whole blood that had not been fractionated was the source of extracted total RNA. A single record per CDR3 protein comes from TCRdb applying MiXCR to the RACE reads. Of tens of thousands of distinct CDR3 sequences listed, 5% to 7% are singletons. The specimen comprised whole blood, sampled in connection with sensitization to the hapten diphenylcyclopropenone (DPC). Receptors originate from a woman aged 30 to 39 with alopecia areata. Some clones in this sample may be carry-over from other donors' samples.

This clonotype was detected ten times or more. The chain has TRBV7-2 and TRBJ1-1, with a tentative D call TRBD1 (5 bases). CDR1 and CDR2 (germline): SGHTA, FQGNSA. Trimming removed 0 bases from V and 3 bases from J, with 11 bases in between. The CDR3 is 15 amino acids. The chain's CDR3 is CASSLAGQAYTEAFF. The CDR3 DNA follows: TGTGCCAGCAGCTTAGCGGGGCAAGCGTACACTGAAGCTTTCTTT. Looking up the rest from reference TRBV7-2 and TRBJ1-1 gives the full variable domain: GAGVSQSPSNKVTEKGKDVELRCDPISGHTALYWYRQSLGQGLEFLIYFQGNSAPDKSGLPSDRFSAERTGGSVSTLTIQRTQQEDSAVYLCASSLAGQAYTEAFFGQGTRLTVV.

Only a few counts were recorded for this clonotype. This sequence joins TRBV6-5 and TRBJ1-5, with D tentatively TRBD1 (5 bases). V lost 4 bases and J lost 2, with 18 bases in between. This CDR3 has 17 amino acids. The V gene's germline CDR1 is MNHEY and CDR2 SVGAGI. CDR3 DNA sequence: TGTGCCAGCAGTTTCTCCGGATCGCAAGGGGGCAATCAGCCCCAGCATTTT. It is translated as CASSFSGSQGGNQPQHF.